Shown below are 6 T cell receptor beta chains from a single sample sequenced in a study of identical twins. TCRdb redid the calling of the 5' RACE reads with MiXCR, one entry per CDR3 protein. Altogether 750,000 to 950,000 distinct CDR3 sequences are present, over 9% being singletons, with the ten largest covering roughly 1.6%. Separately, the same data were catalogued under a study of yellow fever vaccine responses in identical twins.

Sequencing was performed on PBMCs. The receptors here all came from a woman between 18 and 29 years old in good health.

As for this clonotype: One end of the junction fails to match germline, which may point to a read error. The chain joins TRBV20-1 to TRBJ2-3, with 14 bases matching TRBD2. CDR3 size: 15 residues. Germline CDR1 DFQATT, CDR2 SNEGSKA (reference sequence). The CDR3 reads CSASSGTSGSYTLYF. CDR3 nucleotides: TGCAGTGCAAGTAGCGGGACTAGCGGGAGTTATACGCTGTATTTT.

This clonotype has only a few counts. The gene calls are TRBV7-7 and TRBJ2-7; no reliable D call. The V gene's germline CDR1 is SSHAT and CDR2 FNYEAQ (reference sequence). The V end was cut by 1 base, the J end by 6 bases, with 19 bases between. The CDR3 has 16 residues. CDR3 nucleotides: TGTGCCAGCAGCTTAGGTGTCAGGCCTCCGTCGGGCGAGCAGTACGTC. Amino acids: CASSLGVRPPSGEQYV.

This clonotype was detected only a few times. The V call is TRBV28, the J call TRBJ2-3; 7 bases are a match to TRBD2. V dropped 2 bases and J dropped 7; count of bases not matched to a gene: 3. This CDR3 has 13 amino acids. The V gene's germline CDR1 is MDHEN and CDR2 SYDVKM. The CDR3 coding sequence is TGTGCCAGCAGTTTACCGGGAGGATATACGCAGTATTTT. Its translation: CASSLPGGYTQYF. The complete variable domain, with remaining parts taken from reference TRBV28 and TRBJ2-3, reads DVKVTQSSRYLVKRTGEKVFLECVQDMDHENMFWYRQDPGLGLRLIYFSYDVKMKEKGDIPEGYSVSREKKERFSLILESASTNQTSMYLCASSLPGGYTQYFGPGTRLTVL.

The chain uses TRBV6-5 and TRBJ2-7; D uncertain. This CDR3 is built from 14 residues. V lost 2 bases to trimming and J lost 2 bases, with 10 bases between them. CDR1 is MNHEY and CDR2 is SVGAGI in the germline V gene. CDR3: CASSYAGTAYEQYF. The CDR3 nucleotides are TGTGCCAGCAGTTACGCTGGTACGGCCTACGAGCAGTACTTC.

There are a few counts of this clonotype. V gene TRBV11-1 combines with J gene TRBJ2-5, with 9 bases that match TRBD2. From germline, CDR1 is SGHAT and CDR2 FQDESV (reference sequence). The V gene end was trimmed by 5 bases and the J gene end by 3 bases; junction bases not matched to a gene: 16. The CDR3 is 18 residues long. For the CDR3, the DNA is TGTGCCAGCAGCCACACGGTGGCTAGCGGGGAAAGGGAAGAGACCCAGTACTTC. The encoded protein is CASSHTVASGEREETQYF. The whole variable domain, filled in from reference TRBV11-1 and TRBJ2-5, reads EAEVAQSPRYKITEKSQAVAFWCDPISGHATLYWYRQILGQGPELLVQFQDESVVDDSQLPKDRFSAERLKGVDSTLKIQPAELGDSAMYLCASSHTVASGEREETQYFGPGTRLLVL.

This clonotype has just a few counts. V is TRBV5-1 and J is TRBJ2-2, with D perhaps matching TRBD1 (6 bases). The CDR3 runs 14 residues. V lost 6 bases and J 3 bases, leaving 12 bases between the germline ends. Germline lookup yields CDR1 SGHRS and CDR2 YFSETQ. The DNA for the CDR3 is TGCGCCAGCACTCCGGGACAAGACACCGGGGAGCTGTTTTTT. Protein sequence: CASTPGQDTGELFF. The whole variable domain, filled in from reference TRBV5-1 and TRBJ2-2, reads KAGVTQTPRYLIKTRGQQVTLSCSPISGHRSVSWYQQTPGQGLQFLFEYFSETQRNKGNFPGRFSGRQFSNSRSEMNVSTLELGDSALYLCASTPGQDTGELFFGEGSRLTVL.